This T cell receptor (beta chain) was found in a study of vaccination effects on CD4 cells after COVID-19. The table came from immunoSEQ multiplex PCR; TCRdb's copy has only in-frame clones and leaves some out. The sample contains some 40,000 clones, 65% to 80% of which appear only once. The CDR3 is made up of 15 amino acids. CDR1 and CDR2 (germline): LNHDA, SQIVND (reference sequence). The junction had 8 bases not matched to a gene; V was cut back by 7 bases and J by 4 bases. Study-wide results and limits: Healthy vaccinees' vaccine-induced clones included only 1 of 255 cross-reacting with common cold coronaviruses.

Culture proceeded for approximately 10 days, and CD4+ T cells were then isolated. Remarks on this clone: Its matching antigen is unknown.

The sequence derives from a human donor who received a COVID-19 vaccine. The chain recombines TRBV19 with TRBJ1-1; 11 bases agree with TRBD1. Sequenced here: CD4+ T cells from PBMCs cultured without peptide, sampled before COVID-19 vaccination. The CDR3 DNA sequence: TGTGCCAGTAAGGACAGGGGGCTAGTCGGCACTGAAGCTTTCTTT. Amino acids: CASKDRGLVGTEAFF.